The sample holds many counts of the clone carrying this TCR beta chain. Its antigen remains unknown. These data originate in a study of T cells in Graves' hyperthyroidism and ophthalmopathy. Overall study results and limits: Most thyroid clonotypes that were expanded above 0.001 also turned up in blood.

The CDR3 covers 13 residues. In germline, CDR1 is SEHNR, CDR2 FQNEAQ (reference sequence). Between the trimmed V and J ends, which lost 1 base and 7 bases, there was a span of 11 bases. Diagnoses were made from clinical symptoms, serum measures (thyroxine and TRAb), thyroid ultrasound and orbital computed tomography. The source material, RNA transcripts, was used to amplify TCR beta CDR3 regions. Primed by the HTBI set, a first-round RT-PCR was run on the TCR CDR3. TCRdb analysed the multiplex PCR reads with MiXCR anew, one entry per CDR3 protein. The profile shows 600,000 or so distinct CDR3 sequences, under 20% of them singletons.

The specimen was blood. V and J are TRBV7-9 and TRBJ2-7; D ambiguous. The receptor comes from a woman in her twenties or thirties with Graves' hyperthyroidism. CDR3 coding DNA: TGTGCCAGCAGCTTAGAAGCTCAGTGGGAGCAGTACTTC. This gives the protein CASSLEAQWEQYF. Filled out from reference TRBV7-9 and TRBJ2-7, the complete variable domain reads DTGVSQNPRHKITKRGQNVTFRCDPISEHNRLYWYRQTLGQGPEFLTYFQNEAQLEKSRLLSDRFSAERPKGSFSTLEIQRTEQGDSAMYLCASSLEAQWEQYFGPGTRLTVT.